A selection of T cell receptor beta chains follows, all from one sample in a study of cytomegalovirus exposure and HLA in healthy donors. Sequenced by immunoSEQ multiplex PCR; TCRdb stores in-frame clones only, minus some. The sample lists 170,000 or so clones, 75% to 85% occurring once. Sequencing was done on a sample of PBMCs. The source of these receptors is a man aged 25 to 40 in good health and CMV-seropositive. Both conserved end residues are part of each CDR3. The D gene is left open where the match is weak. Clone size is shown for a subset of rows, as once, few, many or a class of expanded clone.

CDR3: CASSQQGVLAGGTVDNEQFF
DNA: TGCGCCAGCAGCCAACAGGGAGTATTGGCGGGAGGTACGGTCGACAATGAGCAGTTCTTC
J: TRBJ2-1
V: TRBV4-1
D: TRBD2
size: .

CDR3: CASRARQGVGETQYF
DNA: TGTGCCAGCAGGGCCAGACAGGGGGTGGGAGAGACCCAGTACTTC
J: TRBJ2-5
V: TRBV6-5
D: TRBD1
size: .

CDR3: CASSRAHGRGQPQHF
DNA: TGTGCCAGCAGTCGGGCCCACGGAAGGGGTCAGCCCCAGCATTTT
J: TRBJ1-5
V: TRBV6-5
D: .
size: .

CDR3: CASSSMTTGGAMNGELFF
DNA: TGTGCCAGCAGCTCCATGACTACAGGGGGCGCAATGAACGGGGAGCTGTTTTTT
J: TRBJ2-2
V: TRBV5-4
D: TRBD1
size: .

CDR3: CAMGPRRRTEAFF
DNA: TGTGCCATGGGTCCCAGGAGGCGAACTGAAGCTTTCTTT
J: TRBJ1-1
V: TRBV6-1
D: .
size: .

CDR3: CASSQRQYNTEAFF
DNA: TGCGCCAGCAGCCAGAGACAGTACAACACTGAAGCTTTCTTT
J: TRBJ1-1
V: TRBV4-1
D: .
size: .

CDR3: CASSESQTTGELFF
DNA: TGCGCCAGCAGTGAGTCACAGACCACCGGGGAGCTGTTTTTT
J: TRBJ2-2
V: TRBV10-1
D: .
size: .

CDR3: CASSLDRTGELFF
DNA: TGCGCCAGCAGCTTGGACAGGACCGGGGAGCTGTTTTTT
J: TRBJ2-2
V: TRBV5-1
D: .
size: .

CDR3: CASSLPLSLGNTGELFF
DNA: TGTGCCAGCAGCTTACCCCTGAGCCTCGGGAACACCGGGGAGCTGTTTTTT
J: TRBJ2-2
V: TRBV11-3
D: .
size: .

CDR3: CASSQEFGLTYNEQFF
DNA: TGCGCCAGCAGCCAAGAATTCGGACTCACCTACAATGAGCAGTTCTTC
J: TRBJ2-1
V: TRBV4-3
D: .
size: .

CDR3: CASGLSGGTHNEQFF
DNA: TGTGCTAGTGGTTTATCGGGGGGCACCCACAATGAGCAGTTCTTC
J: TRBJ2-1
V: TRBV12-5
D: .
size: once

CDR3: CASSQDLAADEQFF
DNA: TGCGCCAGCAGCCAAGATTTGGCCGCGGATGAGCAGTTCTTC
J: TRBJ2-1
V: TRBV4-3
D: .
size: .

CDR3: CASSYVPQGEQYF
DNA: TGTGCCAGCAGTTATGTCCCCCAGGGCGAGCAGTACTTC
J: TRBJ2-7
V: TRBV6-6
D: .
size: once

CDR3: CASNQGIVQPQHF
DNA: TGTGCCAGTAATCAGGGGATCGTTCAGCCCCAGCATTTT
J: TRBJ1-5
V: TRBV19
D: .
size: .

CDR3: CASSDSHGLSYEQYF
DNA: TGTGCCAGCAGTGATTCACACGGGTTGTCCTACGAGCAGTACTTC
J: TRBJ2-7
V: TRBV25-1
D: .
size: .

CDR3: CASSQDSGDHNVKFF
DNA: TGCGCCAGCAGCCAAGATTCGGGGGACCACAATGTAAAGTTCTTC
J: TRBJ2-1
V: TRBV4-1
D: .
size: .

CDR3: CASSTGGTLWGEQFF
DNA: TGTGCCAGTAGTACAGGGGGGACACTATGGGGTGAGCAGTTCTTC
J: TRBJ2-1
V: TRBV19
D: .
size: .

CDR3: CASSLAGTTNYGYTF
DNA: TGCGCCAGCAGCCTCGCAGGAACAACTAACTATGGCTACACCTTC
J: TRBJ1-2
V: TRBV5-1
D: .
size: .

CDR3: CASSIVGDRGAYEQFF
DNA: TGTGCCAGTAGTATAGTAGGGGACAGGGGTGCCTATGAGCAGTTCTTC
J: TRBJ2-1
V: TRBV19
D: TRBD1
size: .

CDR3: CASSQEGTGGTEAFF
DNA: TGTGCCAGCAGCCAAGAGGGGACAGGAGGCACTGAAGCTTTCTTT
J: TRBJ1-1
V: TRBV4-2
D: TRBD1
size: .

CDR3: CASSANSRVTNTGELFF
DNA: TGCGCCAGCAGCGCAAACTCCAGGGTTACGAACACCGGGGAGCTGTTTTTT
J: TRBJ2-2
V: TRBV5-1
D: .
size: .

CDR3: CASSIHRDSRGTDTQYF
DNA: TGTGCCAGCAGCATCCACCGGGACAGTCGAGGCACAGATACGCAGTATTTT
J: TRBJ2-3
V: TRBV9
D: TRBD1
size: .

CDR3: CASSLTTGLGYGYTF
DNA: TGTGCCAGCAGCTTAACCACCGGACTGGGCTATGGCTACACCTTC
J: TRBJ1-2
V: TRBV7-2
D: .
size: .

CDR3: CASSRSRGSTEAFF
DNA: TGCGCCAGCTCCCGGAGCAGGGGCTCGACTGAAGCTTTCTTT
J: TRBJ1-1
V: TRBV4-3
D: .
size: .

CDR3: CASSPGRNTEAFF
DNA: TGTGCCAGCTCACCCGGTAGGAACACTGAAGCTTTCTTT
J: TRBJ1-1
V: TRBV18
D: .
size: .

CDR3: CASKNNGQATEAFF
DNA: TGTGCCAGTAAGAACAACGGACAGGCCACTGAAGCTTTCTTT
J: TRBJ1-1
V: TRBV19
D: TRBD1
size: .

CDR3: CASSLRLAGGDREQFF
DNA: TGTGCCAGCAGCTTAAGGCTAGCGGGAGGCGATCGGGAGCAGTTCTTC
J: TRBJ2-1
V: TRBV7-9
D: TRBD2
size: .

CDR3: CASERGLYEQYF
DNA: TGTGCCAGTGAAAGGGGGCTATACGAGCAGTACTTC
J: TRBJ2-7
V: TRBV25-1
D: TRBD1
size: .

CDR3: CASSQATGSRQPQHF
DNA: TGTGCCAGCAGCCAAGCGACAGGGTCGCGTCAGCCCCAGCATTTT
J: TRBJ1-5
V: TRBV4-2
D: TRBD1
size: .

CDR3: CASSQDLRRTQYF
DNA: TGTGCCAGCAGCCAAGATCTTCGTCGGACCCAGTACTTC
J: TRBJ2-5
V: TRBV14
D: .
size: .

CDR3: CASRRLAGTQETQYF
DNA: TGTGCCAGCAGGAGACTAGCGGGAACCCAAGAGACCCAGTACTTC
J: TRBJ2-5
V: TRBV27
D: TRBD2
size: .

CDR3: CASSSPAGRTDTQYF
DNA: TGTGCCAGCAGCTCCCCAGCGGGGCGCACAGATACGCAGTATTTT
J: TRBJ2-3
V: TRBV9
D: TRBD2
size: .

CDR3: CASSATSGGRVNEQFF
DNA: TGTGCCAGCAGCGCCACTAGCGGGGGGCGGGTGAATGAGCAGTTCTTC
J: TRBJ2-1
V: TRBV5-5
D: TRBD2
size: .

CDR3: CASSQDGGALLTGELFF
DNA: TGTGCCAGCAGCCAAGATGGGGGGGCTCTACTCACCGGGGAGCTGTTTTTT
J: TRBJ2-2
V: TRBV4-2
D: .
size: .

CDR3: CASSQGLGKYNEQFF
DNA: TGCGCCAGCTCCCAAGGACTAGGAAAGTACAATGAGCAGTTCTTC
J: TRBJ2-1
V: TRBV5-1
D: TRBD2
size: .

CDR3: CASSFGTRQFF
DNA: TGTGCCAGCAGCTTCGGGACTAGGCAGTTCTTC
J: TRBJ2-1
V: TRBV5-4
D: TRBD2
size: .

CDR3: CASSPELAGAYEQYF
DNA: TGCGCCAGCAGCCCGGAACTAGCGGGAGCCTACGAGCAGTACTTC
J: TRBJ2-7
V: TRBV5-1
D: TRBD2
size: .

CDR3: CASSLEWGVEAFF
DNA: TGTGCCAGCAGCTTGGAGTGGGGGGTTGAAGCTTTCTTT
J: TRBJ1-1
V: TRBV5-5
D: .
size: .

CDR3: CASSGNSEGGYEQYF
DNA: TGTGCCAGCAGCGGGAACTCAGAGGGAGGCTACGAGCAGTACTTC
J: TRBJ2-7
V: TRBV9
D: .
size: few

CDR3: CAISESTANYGYTF
DNA: TGTGCCATCAGTGAGTCGACAGCTAACTATGGCTACACCTTC
J: TRBJ1-2
V: TRBV10-3
D: .
size: .

CDR3: CASSPSSYEQYF
DNA: TGTGCCAGCAGCCCCAGCTCCTACGAGCAGTACTTC
J: TRBJ2-7
V: TRBV11-3
D: .
size: .

CDR3: CASSLVSGGAAETQYF
DNA: TGCGCCAGCAGCTTGGTGTCTGGCGGGGCGGCAGAGACCCAGTACTTC
J: TRBJ2-5
V: TRBV5-1
D: .
size: .

CDR3: CASSLDTGTGNTIYF
DNA: TGTGCCAGCAGCTTAGACACGGGAACTGGAAACACCATATATTTT
J: TRBJ1-3
V: TRBV7-2
D: .
size: .

CDR3: CASSSLAGGPNEQFF
DNA: TGTGCCAGCAGCTCTTTAGCGGGGGGGCCCAATGAGCAGTTCTTC
J: TRBJ2-1
V: TRBV7-2
D: TRBD2
size: once

CDR3: CATSTEGAQYEQYF
DNA: TGTGCCACCAGCACCGAGGGGGCCCAATACGAGCAGTACTTC
J: TRBJ2-7
V: TRBV15
D: TRBD1
size: .

CDR3: CATQGGYGYTF
DNA: TGTGCCACCCAGGGTGGGTATGGCTACACCTTC
J: TRBJ1-2
V: TRBV6-5
D: .
size: .